The 19 T cell receptor beta chains listed next were all sequenced from one sample in a study of long-term antiretroviral therapy in people with HIV. The authors ran the immunoSEQ assay, v3.0, at survey level. Assay: immunoSEQ multiplex PCR; the TCRdb copy retains only in-frame clones and omits some. Among about 34,000 clones listed, 94% were seen once. This sample comprised unsorted PBMCs, obtained approximately 5 years after starting antiretroviral therapy. The receptors derive from a woman aged 45-65 years with HIV.

The chain carries TRBV9 and TRBJ1-6, with D hard to call. Between the trimmed V and J ends, which lost 0 bases and 7 bases, there was a span of 11 bases. The length of the CDR3 is 15 residues. Germline CDR1 and CDR2: SGDLS and YYNGEE. The CDR3 here is CASSVGSGSNSPLHF. In DNA form, the CDR3 reads TGTGCCAGCAGCGTAGGGTCGGGGTCCAATTCACCCCTCCACTTT.

The gene calls are TRBV7-2 and TRBJ2-7, with 7 positions matching TRBD2. Germline trimming cut 2 bases from V and 5 bases from J; bases unmatched to any gene: 9. The CDR3 sequence is 15 residues long. CDR1 is SGHTA, CDR2 FQGNSA, per germline. In DNA, the CDR3 is TGTGCCAGCAGCTTATTGGGGGGGAAGACGCACGAGCAGTACTTC. This gives the protein CASSLLGGKTHEQYF.

This chain joins TRBV18 and TRBJ1-5; 10 bases map to TRBD1. The CDR3 extends over 15 amino acids. V lost 6 bases and J lost 4; bases outside the gene matches: 6. Germline CDR1 reads KGHSH; CDR2 reads LQKENI. CDR3 nucleotide sequence: TGTGCCAGCTCCTCGGGACAGGGGAATAATCAGCCCCAGCATTTT. Its protein is CASSSGQGNNQPQHF.

The chain carries TRBV19 and TRBJ2-1, with a weak D call TRBD2 (6 bases). Germline V gene lookup returns CDR1 LNHDA and CDR2 SQIVND (reference sequence). Trimming took 5 bases from V and 6 from J, leaving 14 bases between them. The length of the CDR3 is 14 residues. The CDR3 here is CASSRLASSNEQFF. CDR3 coding DNA: TGTGCCAGTAGTCGGCTAGCGTCGAGCAATGAGCAGTTCTTC. The full variable domain, with the rest looked up from reference TRBV19 and TRBJ2-1, is DGGITQSPKYLFRKEGQNVTLSCEQNLNHDAMYWYRQDPGQGLRLIYYSQIVNDFQKGDIAEGYSVSREKKESFPLTVTSAQKNPTAFYLCASSRLASSNEQFFGPGTRLTVL.

The chain has TRBV11-3 and TRBJ1-1, with 7 positions matching TRBD1. The CDR3 consists of 13 residues. Germline CDR1 and CDR2: SGHNT and YENEEA. V dropped 6 bases and J dropped 1; count of bases not matched to a gene: 2. CDR3 coding DNA: TGTGCCAGCAGAGGGGGCTGGAACACTGAAGCTTTCTTT. This translates into CASRGGWNTEAFF. Combining the CDR3 with reference TRBV11-3 and TRBJ1-1 gives the whole variable domain EAGVVQSPRYKIIEKKQPVAFWCNPISGHNTLYWYLQNLGQGPELLIRYENEEAVDDSQLPKDRFSAERLKGVDSTLKIQPAELGDSAVYLCASRGGWNTEAFFGQGTRLTVV.

The genes are TRBV11-3 and TRBJ2-5, with TRBD2 matching 8 bases. Germline V CDR1 and CDR2: SGHNT, YENEEA. The CDR3 spans 16 residues. V lost 4 bases, J lost 0 bases, and 7 bases stayed unmatched. In DNA form, the CDR3 reads TGTGCCAGCAGCTCAACTAGCGGATATGACCAAGAGACCCAGTACTTC. It codes for CASSSTSGYDQETQYF.

V is TRBV4-3 and J is TRBJ1-4; TRBD1 matches at 8 bases. Germline CDR1 LGHNA, CDR2 YSLEER. The junction had 9 bases not matched to a gene; V was cut back by 1 base and J by 5 bases. This CDR3 region has 17 residues. The CDR3 protein is CASSQGDDRGNNEKLFF. The CDR3 bases are TGCGCCAGCAGCCAAGGAGATGACAGGGGTAACAATGAAAAACTGTTTTTT.

The genes are TRBV4-3 and TRBJ1-2; D gene uncertain. Germline loops: CDR1 LGHNA, CDR2 YSLEER. This CDR3 spans 14 amino acids. Trimming shortened V by 0 bases and J by 8 bases, and 13 bases separated the two germline ends. The CDR3 protein is CASSQDLSIGGYTF. The CDR3 DNA sequence: TGCGCCAGCAGCCAAGATCTCAGCATCGGCGGCTACACCTTC.

The V gene is TRBV18, the J gene TRBJ2-1; D is unclear. The CDR3 loop spans 11 amino acids. V lost 3 bases, J lost 7 bases, and 4 bases lay in between. CDR1 KGHSH and CDR2 LQKENI come from the germline V gene. CDR3 sequence: CASSPENEQFF. The CDR3 region has the DNA TGTGCCAGCTCACCGGAGAATGAGCAGTTCTTC.

This chain uses TRBV30 with TRBJ1-5; D gene unclear. V lost 2 bases and J 7 bases, leaving 12 bases between the germline ends. CDR3 size: 13 residues. CDR1 and CDR2 from the germline V gene are GTSNPN and SVGIG (reference sequence). This chain's CDR3 is CAWSPDRLQPQHF. The CDR3 DNA follows: TGTGCCTGGAGTCCGGACCGCTTGCAGCCCCAGCATTTT.

This chain links TRBV19 with TRBJ2-5; D is unclear. This CDR3 region has 14 residues. The ends were cut back, 6 bases at V and 2 bases at J, with 13 bases in the middle. CDR1 and CDR2 from the germline V gene are LNHDA and SQIVND (reference sequence). CDR3 coding DNA: TGTGCCAGTAGCACCCCGGGCAGACAAGAGACCCAGTACTTC. Its protein is CASSTPGRQETQYF.

The V and J genes are TRBV19 and TRBJ1-2; D gene uncertain. This CDR3 contains 15 residues. CDR1 LNHDA and CDR2 SQIVND come from the germline V gene (reference sequence). Deletions cut 4 bases from V and 2 bases from J, with 14 bases between. Here the CDR3 reads CASSRSDGENYGYTF. CDR3 in DNA: TGTGCCAGTAGTAGATCGGACGGCGAAAACTATGGCTACACCTTC.

The genes are TRBV5-6 and TRBJ1-2; D may be TRBD1 (5 bases). The V gene lost 1 base and the J gene lost 6 bases, with 19 bases spanning the gap. This CDR3 has 16 amino acids. Germline V gene sequence: CDR1 SGHDT, CDR2 YYEEEE. The CDR3 coding sequence is TGTGCCAGCAGCTTGTGGGGGGTTTCCGGGATGGATGGCTACACCTTC. It codes for CASSLWGVSGMDGYTF. The full variable domain, in which reference TRBV5-6 and TRBJ1-2 provide the parts outside the CDR3, is DAGVTQSPTHLIKTRGQQVTLRCSPKSGHDTVSWYQQALGQGPQFIFQYYEEEERQRGNFPDRFSGHQFPNYSSELNVNALLLGDSALYLCASSLWGVSGMDGYTFGSGTRLTVV.

This chain connects TRBV5-4 to TRBJ2-7; the match to TRBD1 covers 8 bases. Germline CDR1 SGHNT, CDR2 YYREEE (reference sequence). V trimming: 4 bases; J trimming: 2 bases; junction bases outside the gene matches: 5. The CDR3 contains 14 residues. Written as DNA, the CDR3 is TGTGCCAGCAGCATCACGACAGGGGCCTACGAGCAGTACTTC. Its translation: CASSITTGAYEQYF. The whole variable domain, remainder taken from reference TRBV5-4 and TRBJ2-7, is ETGVTQSPTHLIKTRGQQVTLRCSSQSGHNTVSWYQQALGQGPQFIFQYYREEENGRGNFPPRFSGLQFPNYSSELNVNALELDDSALYLCASSITTGAYEQYFGPGTRLTVT.

The rearrangement links TRBV7-6 to TRBJ1-2; 10 nucleotides align to TRBD1. Germline-derived CDR1 and CDR2 are SGHVS and FNYEAQ. The CDR3 spans 15 residues. V was pared by 5 bases and J by 4 bases, with 7 bases of the junction left unmatched. CDR3 in amino acids: CASSPEGQGGYGYTF. CDR3 nucleotide sequence: TGTGCCAGCAGCCCAGAAGGACAGGGGGGCTATGGCTACACCTTC.

V usage is TRBV19 and J usage is TRBJ2-2, with 8 positions matching TRBD1. With 6 bases clipped from V and 6 bases from J, the junction kept 12 bases outside the gene matches. Germline assignment: CDR1 LNHDA and CDR2 SQIVND (reference sequence). The CDR3 sequence is 16 residues long. CDR3: CASSQLDREVAGELFF. CDR3 in DNA: TGTGCCAGTAGCCAACTGGACAGGGAAGTGGCCGGGGAGCTGTTTTTT.

This clone was counted a single time. V and J are TRBV6-5 and TRBJ1-2; 8 nucleotides align to TRBD1. This CDR3 is 13 amino acids long. Germline V gives CDR1 MNHEY, CDR2 SVGAGI. Unmatched junction bases numbered 4, after V lost 2 bases and J lost 8 bases. Here the CDR3 reads CASSYGAGGGYTF. As DNA, the CDR3 is TGTGCCAGCAGTTACGGGGCAGGGGGCGGCTACACCTTC.

This clone was observed a single time. The chain recombines TRBV2 with TRBJ2-7; 7 bases map to TRBD2. After removal of 4 bases from V and 9 bases from J, the junction contained 15 bases not matched to a gene. The CDR3 is 15 amino acids. Germline values: CDR1 SNHLY, CDR2 FYNNEI. The CDR3, as DNA: TGTGCCAGCAGTGTGGACGTCGCCCCGGGGGAGGGGCAGTACTTC. Amino acids: CASSVDVAPGEGQYF.

Comments on this clone: Other DNA sequences from this sample encode an identical CDR3 as well. The chain couples TRBV7-3 to TRBJ2-2; weak D call: TRBD2 (5 bases). The CDR3 contains 14 residues. CDR1 and CDR2 from the germline V gene are SGHTA and FQGTGA. The ends were cut back, 2 bases at V and 2 bases at J, with 6 bases in the middle. CDR3 sequence: CASSLGLNTGELFF. In nucleotides, the CDR3 is TGTGCCAGCAGCTTAGGACTTAACACCGGGGAGCTGTTTTTT.